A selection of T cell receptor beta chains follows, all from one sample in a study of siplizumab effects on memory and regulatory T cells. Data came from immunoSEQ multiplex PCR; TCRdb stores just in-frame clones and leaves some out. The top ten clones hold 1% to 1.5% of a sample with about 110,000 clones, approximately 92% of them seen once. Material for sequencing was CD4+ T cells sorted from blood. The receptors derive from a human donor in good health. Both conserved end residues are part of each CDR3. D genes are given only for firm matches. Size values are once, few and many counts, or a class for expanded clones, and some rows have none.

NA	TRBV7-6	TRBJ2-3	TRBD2	CASSSGTSGGSSYF	TGTGCCAGCAGCTCGGGGACTAGCGGGGGGAGTTCGTATTTT
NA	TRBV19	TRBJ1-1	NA	CASSLSAGNTEAFF	TGTGCCAGTAGTCTATCGGCGGGAAACACTGAAGCTTTCTTT
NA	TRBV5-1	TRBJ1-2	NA	CASSFNYGYTF	TGCGCCAGCAGCTTTAACTATGGCTACACCTTC
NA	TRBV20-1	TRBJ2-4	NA	CSARRENIQYF	TGCAGTGCACGTAGGGAAAACATTCAGTACTTC
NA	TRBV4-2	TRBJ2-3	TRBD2	CASSQDLTSGGSTDTQYF	TGTGCCAGCAGCCAAGATCTCACTAGCGGGGGGAGTACAGATACGCAGTATTTT
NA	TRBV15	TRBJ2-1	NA	CASRLDSYNEQFF	TGTGCCAGCCGACTAGACTCCTACAATGAGCAGTTCTTC
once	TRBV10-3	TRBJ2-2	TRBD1	CAISWDRGNTGELFF	TGTGCCATCAGTTGGGACAGGGGGAACACCGGGGAGCTGTTTTTT
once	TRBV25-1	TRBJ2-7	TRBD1	CASSEYGQGLSEQYF	TGTGCCAGCAGTGAATACGGACAGGGCCTCTCCGAGCAGTACTTC
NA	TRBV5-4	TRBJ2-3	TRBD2	CASSREGRTTDTQYF	TGTGCCAGCAGTAGGGAGGGGAGAACCACAGATACGCAGTATTTT
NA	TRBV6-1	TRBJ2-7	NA	CASRPGRTSYEQYF	TGTGCCAGCAGACCGGGACGGACCTCCTACGAGCAGTACTTC
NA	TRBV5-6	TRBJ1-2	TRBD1	CASSQRRTGTGYTF	TGTGCCAGCAGCCAACGCAGGACAGGGACTGGCTACACCTTC
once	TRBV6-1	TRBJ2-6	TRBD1	CASTRGDRVANVLTF	TGTGCCAGCACCCGCGGGGACAGGGTGGCCAACGTCCTGACTTTC
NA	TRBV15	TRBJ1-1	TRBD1	CATSSPSGGRTLKAFF	TGTGCCACCAGCAGTCCCTCAGGGGGCCGCACACTGAAAGCTTTCTTT
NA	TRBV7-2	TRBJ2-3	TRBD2	CASSSRTSADTQYF	TGTGCCAGCAGCTCTCGGACTAGCGCAGATACGCAGTATTTT
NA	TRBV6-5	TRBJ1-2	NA	CASSYSVIANYGYTF	TGTGCCAGCAGTTACTCAGTAATAGCTAACTATGGCTACACCTTC
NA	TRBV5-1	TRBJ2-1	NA	CASSLSPSVNEQFF	TGCGCCAGCAGCTTGTCTCCTAGTGTTAATGAGCAGTTCTTC
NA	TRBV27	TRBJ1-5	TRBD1	CASSPGQGWDQPQHF	TGTGCCAGCAGTCCAGGACAGGGTTGGGATCAGCCCCAGCATTTT
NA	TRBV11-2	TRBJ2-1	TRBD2	CASSLLAGGISEQFF	TGTGCCAGCAGCCTACTAGCGGGGGGGATCAGTGAGCAGTTCTTC
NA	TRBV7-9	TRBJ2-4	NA	CASSTDTRWGLAKNIQYF	TGTGCCAGCAGCACCGACACCCGGTGGGGGCTAGCCAAAAACATTCAGTACTTC
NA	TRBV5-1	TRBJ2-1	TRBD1	CASSQGQGAGNEQFF	TGCGCCAGCAGCCAGGGACAGGGGGCAGGCAATGAGCAGTTCTTC
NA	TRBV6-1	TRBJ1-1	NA	CASILDGNTEAFF	TGTGCCAGCATCTTGGACGGGAACACTGAAGCTTTCTTT
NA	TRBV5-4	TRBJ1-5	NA	CASSLDSNQPQHF	TGTGCCAGCAGCTTGGACAGCAATCAGCCCCAGCATTTT
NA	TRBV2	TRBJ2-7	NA	CAGRAGSSYEQYF	TGTGCCGGAAGGGCGGGGAGCTCCTACGAGCAGTACTTC
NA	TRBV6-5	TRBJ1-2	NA	CASSQFGTGGGYTF	TGTGCCAGCAGCCAATTCGGGACCGGGGGAGGCTACACCTTC
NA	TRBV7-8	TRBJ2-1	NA	CASSLVRGSRGWSMRNEQFF	TGTGCCAGCAGCTTAGTTCGGGGATCTCGGGGGTGGTCCATGAGGAATGAGCAGTTCTTC
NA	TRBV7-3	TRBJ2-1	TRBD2	CASSPGLGLAGVWQFF	TGTGCCAGCAGCCCCGGACTCGGACTAGCGGGAGTATGGCAGTTCTTC
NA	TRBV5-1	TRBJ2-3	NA	CASSFSPLGDTQYF	TGCGCCAGCAGCTTTTCCCCCCTGGGGGATACGCAGTATTTT
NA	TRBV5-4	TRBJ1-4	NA	CASSLDPRGEKLFF	TGTGCCAGCAGCTTGGATCCTCGGGGGGAAAAACTGTTTTTT
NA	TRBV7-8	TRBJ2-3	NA	CASSLMGGLTDTQYF	TGTGCCAGCAGCTTAATGGGGGGTTTGACAGATACGCAGTATTTT
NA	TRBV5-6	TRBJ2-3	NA	CASSQGISSGDTQYF	TGTGCCAGCAGCCAGGGCATATCGAGCGGAGATACGCAGTATTTT
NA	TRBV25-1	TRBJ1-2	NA	CASSGRGRSLYGYTF	TGTGCCAGCAGTGGCAGAGGGAGGTCACTCTATGGCTACACCTTC
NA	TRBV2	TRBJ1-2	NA	CASSEQSGRMGYGYTF	TGTGCCAGCAGTGAACAGTCGGGCCGCATGGGCTATGGCTACACCTTC
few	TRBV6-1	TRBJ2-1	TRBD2	CASRLGGVGNNEQFF	TGTGCCAGCAGACTGGGAGGGGTCGGGAACAATGAGCAGTTCTTC
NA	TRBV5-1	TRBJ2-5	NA	CASSLGSVLQETQYF	TGCGCCAGCAGCTTGGGTTCAGTACTCCAAGAGACCCAGTACTTC
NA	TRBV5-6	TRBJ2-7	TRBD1	CASSLGTGGNYEQYF	TGTGCCAGCAGCTTGGGGACAGGGGGAAACTACGAGCAGTACTTC
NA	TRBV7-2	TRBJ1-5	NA	CASSPRGGHYNQPQHF	TGTGCCAGCAGCCCCCGGGGGGGGCATTACAATCAGCCCCAGCATTTT
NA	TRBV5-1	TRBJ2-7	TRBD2	CASSLTSGHYEQYF	TGCGCCAGCAGCTTGACTAGCGGCCACTACGAGCAGTACTTC
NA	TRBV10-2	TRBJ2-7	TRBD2	CASSAPGLALYEQYF	TGCGCCAGCAGTGCGCCGGGACTAGCTCTGTACGAGCAGTACTTC
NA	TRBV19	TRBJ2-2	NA	CASSIGIGESGELFF	TGTGCCAGTAGTATAGGGATCGGGGAATCCGGGGAGCTGTTTTTT
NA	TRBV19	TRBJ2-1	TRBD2	CASKRIAGGLNNEQFF	TGTGCCAGTAAGCGTATAGCGGGGGGTTTAAACAATGAGCAGTTCTTC
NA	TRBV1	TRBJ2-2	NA	CTSSQEGAMVRWTGELFF	TGCACCAGCAGCCAAGAAGGAGCCATGGTCCGTTGGACCGGGGAGCTGTTTTTT
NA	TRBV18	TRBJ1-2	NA	CASSPAYGYTF	TGTGCCAGCTCACCCGCCTATGGCTACACCTTC
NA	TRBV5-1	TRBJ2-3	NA	CASSLSRVDTQYF	TGCGCCAGCAGCTTGAGTCGGGTAGATACGCAGTATTTT
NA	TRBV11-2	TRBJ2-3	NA	CASGSGTDTQYF	TGTGCCAGTGGGTCGGGCACAGATACGCAGTATTTT
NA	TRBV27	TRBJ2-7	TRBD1	CASSLWGQSYEQYF	TGTGCCAGCAGTTTATGGGGACAGTCCTACGAGCAGTACTTC
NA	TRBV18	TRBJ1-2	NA	CASSPGGWDGYTF	TGTGCCAGCTCACCAGGGGGCTGGGATGGCTACACCTTC
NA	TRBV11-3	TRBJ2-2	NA	CASSLGDAGDTGELFF	TGTGCCAGCAGCTTAGGGGACGCAGGGGACACCGGGGAGCTGTTTTTT
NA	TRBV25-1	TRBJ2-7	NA	CASSRGSYEQYF	TGTGCCAGCAGTCGGGGATCCTACGAGCAGTACTTC
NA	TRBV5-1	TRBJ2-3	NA	CASSSHRGGIGTDTQYF	TGCGCCAGCAGCTCACATAGGGGTGGAATTGGCACAGATACGCAGTATTTT
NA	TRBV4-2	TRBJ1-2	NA	CASSLNIGPQYGYTF	TGTGCCAGCAGCCTAAATATTGGACCGCAATATGGCTACACCTTC
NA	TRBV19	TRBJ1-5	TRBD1	CASSWTGSNQPQHF	TGTGCCAGTAGTTGGACAGGTAGCAATCAGCCCCAGCATTTT
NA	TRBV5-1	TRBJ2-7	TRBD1	CASSLGGTGGYEQYF	TGCGCCAGCAGCTTGGGGGGGACAGGTGGCTACGAGCAGTACTTC
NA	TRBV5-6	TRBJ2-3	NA	CASNRGEPTDTQYF	TGTGCCAGCAACCGAGGGGAGCCGACAGATACGCAGTATTTT